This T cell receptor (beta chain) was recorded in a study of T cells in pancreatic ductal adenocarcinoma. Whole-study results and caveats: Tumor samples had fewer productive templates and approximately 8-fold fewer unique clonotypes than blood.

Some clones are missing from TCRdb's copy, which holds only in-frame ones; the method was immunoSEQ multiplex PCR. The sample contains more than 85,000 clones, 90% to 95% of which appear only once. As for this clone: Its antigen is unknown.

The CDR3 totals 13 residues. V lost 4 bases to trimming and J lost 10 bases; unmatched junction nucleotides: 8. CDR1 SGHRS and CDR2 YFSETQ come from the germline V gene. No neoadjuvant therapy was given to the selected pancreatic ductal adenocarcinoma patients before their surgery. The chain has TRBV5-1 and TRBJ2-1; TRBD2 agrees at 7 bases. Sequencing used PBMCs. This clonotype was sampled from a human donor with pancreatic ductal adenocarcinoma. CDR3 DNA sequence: TGCGCCAGCAGCCTCGGACTAGTTGACGAGCAGTTCTTC. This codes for CASSLGLVDEQFF.